This T cell receptor beta chain originates from a study of cytomegalovirus exposure and HLA in healthy donors. V lost 4 bases to trimming and J lost 8 bases; unmatched junction nucleotides: 10. This CDR3 region has 15 residues. Per the germline V gene, CDR1 is SGHKS and CDR2 is YYEKEE (reference sequence). Of note for this clone: Antigen specificity is unknown.

PCR used 60 Vbeta primers and 13 Jbeta primers. Per the study methods: Counted up in a later analysis, unique TCR beta chains came to about 83 million, with about 9.9 million shared. Sequencing was performed with immunoSEQ multiplex PCR; in TCRdb, only in-frame clones are kept and a portion is missing. V and J calls plus clone size are reproduced from that table; the DNA served to infer D and trimming. The profile shows about 89,000 clones, approximately 74% of them singletons. Study-wide results and limits: Links to common viral pathogens appeared, in a later analysis, for several of the most significant clusters. Prediction of most subjects' HLA-A and HLA-B alleles by TCR beta sequences was reportedly accurate.

This receptor was taken from a male donor in good health and CMV-seronegative. V and J are TRBV5-5 and TRBJ1-4; TRBD1 agrees at 8 bases. The sequencing sample was made of PBMCs. The CDR3 here is CASSGEQGVWEKLFF. Written as DNA, the CDR3 is TGTGCCAGCAGCGGTGAACAGGGGGTTTGGGAAAAACTGTTTTTT.